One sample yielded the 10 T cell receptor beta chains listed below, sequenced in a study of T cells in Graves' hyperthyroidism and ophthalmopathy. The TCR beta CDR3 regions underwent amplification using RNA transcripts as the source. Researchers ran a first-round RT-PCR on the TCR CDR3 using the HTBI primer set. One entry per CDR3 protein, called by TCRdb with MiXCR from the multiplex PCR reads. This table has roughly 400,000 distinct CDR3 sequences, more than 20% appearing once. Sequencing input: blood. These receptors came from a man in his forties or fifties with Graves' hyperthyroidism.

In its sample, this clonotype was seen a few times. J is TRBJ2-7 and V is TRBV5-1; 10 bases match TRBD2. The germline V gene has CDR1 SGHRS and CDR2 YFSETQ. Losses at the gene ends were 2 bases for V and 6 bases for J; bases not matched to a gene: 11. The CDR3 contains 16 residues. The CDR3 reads CASSLWLAGELGEQYF. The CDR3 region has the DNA TGCGCCAGCAGCTTATGGCTAGCGGGAGAATTAGGCGAGCAGTACTTC.

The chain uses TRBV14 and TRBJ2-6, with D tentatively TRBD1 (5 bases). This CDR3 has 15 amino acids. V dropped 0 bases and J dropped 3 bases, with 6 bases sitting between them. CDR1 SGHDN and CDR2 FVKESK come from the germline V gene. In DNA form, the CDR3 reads TGTGCCAGCAGCCAAGAGGGGCTTGGGGCCAACGTCCTGACTTTC. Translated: CASSQEGLGANVLTF.

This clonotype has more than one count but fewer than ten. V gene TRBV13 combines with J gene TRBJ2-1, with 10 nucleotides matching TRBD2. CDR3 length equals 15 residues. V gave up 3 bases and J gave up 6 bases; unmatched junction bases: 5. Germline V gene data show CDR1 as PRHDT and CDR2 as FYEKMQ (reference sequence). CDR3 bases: TGTGCCAGCAGCTTTCGATCTAGCGGGAGCAATGAGCAGTTCTTC. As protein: CASSFRSSGSNEQFF.

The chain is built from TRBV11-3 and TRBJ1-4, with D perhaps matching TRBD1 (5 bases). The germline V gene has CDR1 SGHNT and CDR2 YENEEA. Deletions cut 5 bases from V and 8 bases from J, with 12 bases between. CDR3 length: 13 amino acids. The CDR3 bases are TGTGCCAGCAGCCTAAGGGGCAGCGAAAAACTGTTTTTT. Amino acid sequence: CASSLRGSEKLFF.

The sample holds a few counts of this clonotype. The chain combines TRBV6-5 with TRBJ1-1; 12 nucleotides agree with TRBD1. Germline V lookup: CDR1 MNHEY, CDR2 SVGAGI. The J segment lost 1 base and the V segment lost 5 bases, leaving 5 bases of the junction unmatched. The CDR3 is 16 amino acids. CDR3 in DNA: TGTGCCAGCAGTAGGGACAGGGGGCCGCCGAACACTGAAGCTTTCTTT. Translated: CASSRDRGPPNTEAFF.

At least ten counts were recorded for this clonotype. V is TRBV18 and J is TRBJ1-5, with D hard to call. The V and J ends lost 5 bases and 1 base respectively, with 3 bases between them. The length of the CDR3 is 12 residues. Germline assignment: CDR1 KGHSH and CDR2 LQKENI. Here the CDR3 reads CASSGSNQPQHF. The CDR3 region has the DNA TGTGCCAGCTCAGGAAGCAATCAGCCCCAGCATTTT.

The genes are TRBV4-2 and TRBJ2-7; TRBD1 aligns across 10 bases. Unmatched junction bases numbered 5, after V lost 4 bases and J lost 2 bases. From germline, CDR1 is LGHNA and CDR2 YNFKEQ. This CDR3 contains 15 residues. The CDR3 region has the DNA TGTGCCAGCAGCCTTCAGACAGGGGGCACCTACGAGCAGTACTTC. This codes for CASSLQTGGTYEQYF.

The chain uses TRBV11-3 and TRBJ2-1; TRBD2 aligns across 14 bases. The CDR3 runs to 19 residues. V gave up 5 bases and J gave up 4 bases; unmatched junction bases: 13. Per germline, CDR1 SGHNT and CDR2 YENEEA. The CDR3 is CASSRGGWGLAGDYNEQFF. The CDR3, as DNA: TGTGCCAGCAGCCGAGGGGGTTGGGGACTAGCGGGAGATTACAATGAGCAGTTCTTC.

The CDR3, as DNA: TGTGCCAGCAGCTTAGTGGATTGGGAGACCCAGTACTTC. Translation: CASSLVDWETQYF. The V gene is TRBV7-9, the J gene TRBJ2-5, with D unclear. CDR1 is SEHNR, CDR2 FQNEAQ, per germline (reference sequence). The V and J ends lost 1 base and 5 bases respectively, with 8 bases between them. This CDR3 has 13 residues.

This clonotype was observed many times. The CDR3 nucleotides read TGTGCCAGCAGTTTATCCGGGACATTGAGGCCTCAAGAGACCCAGTACTTC. It codes for CASSLSGTLRPQETQYF. The chain uses TRBV28 and TRBJ2-5; maybe TRBD1 (6 bases). V was pared by 1 base and J by 2 bases, with 17 bases between. The CDR3 contains 17 residues. Germline V gene sequence: CDR1 MDHEN, CDR2 SYDVKM. The full variable domain, with the rest looked up from reference TRBV28 and TRBJ2-5, is DVKVTQSSRYLVKRTGEKVFLECVQDMDHENMFWYRQDPGLGLRLIYFSYDVKMKEKGDIPEGYSVSREKKERFSLILESASTNQTSMYLCASSLSGTLRPQETQYFGPGTRLLVL.